This TCR beta chain is from a study of blood T cell repertoires in COVID-19. Study overall: Acute-phase and convalescent COVID-19 samples originated in the United States, Italy and Spain. PBMCs, B-cell-depleted T cells, or T cells provided the cDNA or gDNA that made up the material.

Libraries were prepared by immunoSEQ multiplex PCR; TCRdb keeps only in-frame clonotypes and omits some of them. The sample records 30,000 to 40,000 clones, 85% being singletons. The sequencing input was peripheral blood. The source is a man aged 45-65 years with active COVID-19.

The CDR3 region is CASSPRPPGQRYEQYF. CDR3 DNA sequence: TGTGCCAGCAGCCCACGCCCTCCGGGACAGCGATACGAGCAGTACTTC. V gene TRBV7-6 combines with J gene TRBJ2-7; 7 positions match TRBD1. This CDR3 contains 16 residues. The junction had 14 bases not matched to a gene; V was cut back by 5 bases and J by 4 bases. Germline CDR1 SGHVS, CDR2 FNYEAQ.